Detailed here is one T cell receptor beta chain. The data originate from a study of blood T cell repertoires in COVID-19. Germline CDR1 reads SNHLY; CDR2 reads FYNNEI. The trim removed 2 bases at V and 6 bases at J, leaving 9 bases unmatched. The CDR3 runs 15 residues. Method: immunoSEQ multiplex PCR; TCRdb's copy keeps in-frame clones and lacks some. The table shows about 170,000 clones, with about 80% occurring only once. The V call is TRBV2, the J call TRBJ2-5; 7 bases line up with TRBD2. Material: peripheral blood. The receptor was isolated from a woman aged 40 to 50 with COVID-19, enrolled during active disease. The CDR3 DNA follows: TGTGCCAGCAGTGAATCCGCGGGAGCGGGAAAGACCCAGTACTTC. It specifies CASSESAGAGKTQYF.